These T cell receptor beta chains were read from a single sample in a study of Graves' ophthalmopathy and Graves' hyperthyroidism. TCRdb independently ran MiXCR on the multiplex PCR reads; one entry per CDR3 protein. Among some 370,000 distinct CDR3 sequences, roughly 17% were seen once, and the ten largest hold 2.4%. Sequencing was performed on peripheral blood. The source of these receptors is an adult woman with stable Graves' hyperthyroidism. The CDR3 runs from the conserved cysteine through the conserved F or W. Fields, in order: V gene, clone size, D gene, J gene, CDR3 DNA, CDR3 protein. The D gene is left open where the match is weak. Clone sizes are given selectively: once, few, many, or a class where the clone is expanded.

V gene: TRBV4-1
clone size: few
D gene: TRBD1
J gene: TRBJ1-3
CDR3 DNA: TGCGCCAGCAGCCAAGGACTACAGGGGCCCAAAGGAAACACCATATATTTT
CDR3 protein: CASSQGLQGPKGNTIYF

V gene: TRBV12-3/TRBV12-4
clone size: -
D gene: -
J gene: TRBJ2-7
CDR3 DNA: TGTGCCAGCAGTGCCGCAGGGGTTATCTACGAGCAGTACTTC
CDR3 protein: CASSAAGVIYEQYF

V gene: TRBV20-1
clone size: many
D gene: -
J gene: TRBJ2-5
CDR3 DNA: TGCAGTGCTCCCGGGACACTCTCGGCAGAGACCCAGTACTTC
CDR3 protein: CSAPGTLSAETQYF

V gene: TRBV6-1
clone size: many
D gene: -
J gene: TRBJ2-5
CDR3 DNA: TGTGCCAGCAGTGAAGCCCCTTCAGGGGTCCAAGAGACCCAGTACTTC
CDR3 protein: CASSEAPSGVQETQYF

V gene: TRBV12-3/TRBV12-4
clone size: many
D gene: TRBD2
J gene: TRBJ2-7
CDR3 DNA: TGTGCCAGCAGTTTGGTGGGTAGCGGGAGTTACGAGCAGTACTTC
CDR3 protein: CASSLVGSGSYEQYF

V gene: TRBV6-2/TRBV6-3
clone size: many
D gene: -
J gene: TRBJ1-5
CDR3 DNA: TGTGCCAGCAGTTACTCGATTAAGGGACAACAGAATCAGCCCCAGCATTTT
CDR3 protein: CASSYSIKGQQNQPQHF

V gene: TRBV29-1
clone size: many
D gene: TRBD1
J gene: TRBJ1-5
CDR3 DNA: TGCAGCGCTGGACAGGGTGGGGAGCCCCAGCATTTT
CDR3 protein: CSAGQGGEPQHF

V gene: TRBV30
clone size: many
D gene: TRBD1
J gene: TRBJ2-5
CDR3 DNA: TGTGCCTGGGCCGGGACAGGGCCTTACTACTTC
CDR3 protein: CAWAGTGPYYF

V gene: TRBV7-2
clone size: many
D gene: -
J gene: TRBJ1-2
CDR3 DNA: TGTGCCAGCAGCCTAGACAGCCACTATGGCTACACCTTC
CDR3 protein: CASSLDSHYGYTF

V gene: TRBV15
clone size: many
D gene: -
J gene: TRBJ1-5
CDR3 DNA: TGTGCCACCAGCAGAGATAGCGGGCAGCCCCAGCATTTT
CDR3 protein: CATSRDSGQPQHF

V gene: TRBV28
clone size: -
D gene: TRBD1
J gene: TRBJ1-6
CDR3 DNA: TGTGCCACCGAAGGAGGACAGGGGGGCTTTGATCCACCCCTCCACTTT
CDR3 protein: CATEGGQGGFDPPLHF

V gene: TRBV5-1
clone size: -
D gene: -
J gene: TRBJ2-5
CDR3 DNA: TGCGCCAGCAGCTCGGGACTTTTGAAACCCCAAGAGACCCAGTACTTC
CDR3 protein: CASSSGLLKPQETQYF

V gene: TRBV19
clone size: many
D gene: -
J gene: TRBJ2-5
CDR3 DNA: TGTGCCAGTAGTATTTTCGGTGTGCGCCAGTTCCAAGAGACCCAGTACTTC
CDR3 protein: CASSIFGVRQFQETQYF

V gene: TRBV6-5
clone size: many
D gene: TRBD1
J gene: TRBJ2-7
CDR3 DNA: TGTGCCAGCAGTCCCAGAGGGACAGGGGTGAGCGAGCAGTACTTC
CDR3 protein: CASSPRGTGVSEQYF

V gene: TRBV12-3/TRBV12-4
clone size: many
D gene: -
J gene: TRBJ2-5
CDR3 DNA: TGTGCCAGCAGTTTGAGCCAGGGGGGAGAGACCCAGTACTTC
CDR3 protein: CASSLSQGGETQYF

V gene: TRBV7-3
clone size: many
D gene: TRBD2
J gene: TRBJ2-5
CDR3 DNA: TGTGCCAGCAGCACAAGCGGGAGCAACCAAGAGACCCAGTACTTC
CDR3 protein: CASSTSGSNQETQYF

V gene: TRBV6-5
clone size: -
D gene: -
J gene: TRBJ2-4
CDR3 DNA: TGTGCCAGCAGTTACAGGAAAGACGGGGGTGGCAAAAACATTAAGTACTTC
CDR3 protein: CASSYRKDGGGKNIKYF

V gene: TRBV6-5
clone size: many
D gene: -
J gene: TRBJ2-5
CDR3 DNA: TGTGCCAGCAGTTACCGGGGACAGACCCAGTACTTC
CDR3 protein: CASSYRGQTQYF

V gene: TRBV28
clone size: many
D gene: -
J gene: TRBJ1-6
CDR3 DNA: TGTGCCAGCAGTTTGCCGGGATACACTAATTCACCCCTCCACTTT
CDR3 protein: CASSLPGYTNSPLHF

V gene: TRBV10-3
clone size: many
D gene: TRBD1
J gene: TRBJ2-4
CDR3 DNA: TGTGCCATCAGTGGCAGTCCCGGGACAGGGGCGGGGGACATTCAGTACTTC
CDR3 protein: CAISGSPGTGAGDIQYF

V gene: TRBV6-2/TRBV6-3
clone size: many
D gene: -
J gene: TRBJ1-3
CDR3 DNA: TGTGCCAGCAGGGGCTACTCTGGAAACACCATATATTTT
CDR3 protein: CASRGYSGNTIYF

V gene: TRBV29-1
clone size: few
D gene: -
J gene: TRBJ1-2
CDR3 DNA: TGCAGCGTCTCAGGACAGAACTATGGCTACACCTTC
CDR3 protein: CSVSGQNYGYTF

V gene: TRBV6-2/TRBV6-3
clone size: many
D gene: TRBD2
J gene: TRBJ2-5
CDR3 DNA: TGTGCCAGCACTCCTAGTGGGCTAGCGGCATACGACAAAGAGACCCAGTACTTC
CDR3 protein: CASTPSGLAAYDKETQYF

V gene: TRBV28
clone size: many
D gene: -
J gene: TRBJ1-5
CDR3 DNA: TGTGCCAGCAGTTGGGGCAGGGGCCTAGGGCCCCAGCATTTT
CDR3 protein: CASSWGRGLGPQHF

V gene: TRBV29-1
clone size: many
D gene: -
J gene: TRBJ2-5
CDR3 DNA: TGCAGCGTTGTAGTGGTGGGGAGAGAAGAGACCCAGTACTTC
CDR3 protein: CSVVVVGREETQYF

V gene: TRBV9
clone size: -
D gene: -
J gene: TRBJ2-5
CDR3 DNA: TGTGCCAGCAGCTCCAGGGGTTGGGAGACCCAGTACTTC
CDR3 protein: CASSSRGWETQYF

V gene: TRBV10-3
clone size: many
D gene: -
J gene: TRBJ1-1
CDR3 DNA: TGTGCCATCAGTGACAGGGAGAACACTGAAGCTTTCTTT
CDR3 protein: CAISDRENTEAFF

V gene: TRBV9
clone size: many
D gene: -
J gene: TRBJ2-2
CDR3 DNA: TGTGCCAGCAGCCCTCTCCTGGGGAGTAGAACCGGGGAGCTGTTTTTT
CDR3 protein: CASSPLLGSRTGELFF

V gene: TRBV4-3
clone size: -
D gene: TRBD1
J gene: TRBJ1-2
CDR3 DNA: TGCGCCAGCAGCCCAGGCCCAGGGGGATGCGATGGCTACACCTTC
CDR3 protein: CASSPGPGGCDGYTF